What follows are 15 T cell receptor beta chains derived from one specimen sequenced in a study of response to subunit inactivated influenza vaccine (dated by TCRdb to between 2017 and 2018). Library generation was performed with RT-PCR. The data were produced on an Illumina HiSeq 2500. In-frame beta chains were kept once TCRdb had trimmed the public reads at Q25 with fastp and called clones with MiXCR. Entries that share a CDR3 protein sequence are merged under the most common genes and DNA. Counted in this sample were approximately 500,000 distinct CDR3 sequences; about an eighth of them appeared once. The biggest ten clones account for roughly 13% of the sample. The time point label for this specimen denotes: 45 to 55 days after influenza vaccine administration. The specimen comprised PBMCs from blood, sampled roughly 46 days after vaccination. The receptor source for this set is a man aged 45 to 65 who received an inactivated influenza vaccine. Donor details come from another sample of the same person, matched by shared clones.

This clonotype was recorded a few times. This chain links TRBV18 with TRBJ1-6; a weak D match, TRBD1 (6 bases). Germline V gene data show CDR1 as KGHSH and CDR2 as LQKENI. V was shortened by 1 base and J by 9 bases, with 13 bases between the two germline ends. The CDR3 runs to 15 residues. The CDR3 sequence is CASSPRQGSGSPLHF. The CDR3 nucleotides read TGTGCCAGCTCACCACGGCAGGGGTCAGGTTCACCCCTCCACTTT.

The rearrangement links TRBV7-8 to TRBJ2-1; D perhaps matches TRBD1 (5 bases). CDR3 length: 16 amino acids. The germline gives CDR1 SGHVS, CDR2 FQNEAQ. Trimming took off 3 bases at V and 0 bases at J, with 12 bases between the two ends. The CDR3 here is CASSFQDTSSYNEQFF. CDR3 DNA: TGTGCCAGCAGCTTCCAGGACACGAGCTCCTACAATGAGCAGTTCTTC. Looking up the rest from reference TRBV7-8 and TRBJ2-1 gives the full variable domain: GAGVSQSPRYKVAKRGQDVALRCDPISGHVSLFWYQQALGQGPEFLTYFQNEAQLDKSGLPSDRFFAERPEGSVSTLKIQRTQQEDSAVYLCASSFQDTSSYNEQFFGPGTRLTVL.

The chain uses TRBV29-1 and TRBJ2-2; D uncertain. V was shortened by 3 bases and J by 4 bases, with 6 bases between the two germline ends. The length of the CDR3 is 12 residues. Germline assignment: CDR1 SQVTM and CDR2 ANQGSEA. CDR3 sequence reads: CSVDGVTGELFF. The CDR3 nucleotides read TGCAGCGTTGATGGGGTCACCGGGGAGCTGTTTTTT.

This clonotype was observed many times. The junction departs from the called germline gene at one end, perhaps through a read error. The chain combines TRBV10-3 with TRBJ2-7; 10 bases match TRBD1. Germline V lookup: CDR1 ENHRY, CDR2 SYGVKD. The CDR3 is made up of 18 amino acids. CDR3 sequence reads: CAISGDRGFLVGSNEQYF. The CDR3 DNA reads TGTGCCATCAGTGGGGACAGGGGATTTCTTGTGGGCTCCAACGAGCAGTACTTC.

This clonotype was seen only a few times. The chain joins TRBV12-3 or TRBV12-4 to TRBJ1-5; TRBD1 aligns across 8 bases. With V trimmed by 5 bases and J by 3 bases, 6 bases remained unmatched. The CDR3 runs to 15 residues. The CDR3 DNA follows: TGTGCCAGCAGTAGAGACAGGGGTATCAATCAGCCCCAGCATTTT. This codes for CASSRDRGINQPQHF.

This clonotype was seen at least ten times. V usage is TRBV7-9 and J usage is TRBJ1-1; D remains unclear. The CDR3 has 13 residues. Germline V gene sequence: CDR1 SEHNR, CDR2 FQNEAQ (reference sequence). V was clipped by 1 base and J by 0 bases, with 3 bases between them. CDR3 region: CASSLDMNTEAFF. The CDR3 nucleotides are TGTGCCAGCAGCTTAGATATGAACACTGAAGCTTTCTTT.

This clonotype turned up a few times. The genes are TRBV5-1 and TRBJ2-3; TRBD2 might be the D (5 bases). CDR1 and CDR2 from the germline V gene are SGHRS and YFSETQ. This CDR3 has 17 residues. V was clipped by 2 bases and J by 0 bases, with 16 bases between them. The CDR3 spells CASSLGSLAQSTDTQYF. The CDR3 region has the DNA TGCGCCAGCAGCTTAGGATCGCTAGCACAGAGCACAGATACGCAGTATTTT.

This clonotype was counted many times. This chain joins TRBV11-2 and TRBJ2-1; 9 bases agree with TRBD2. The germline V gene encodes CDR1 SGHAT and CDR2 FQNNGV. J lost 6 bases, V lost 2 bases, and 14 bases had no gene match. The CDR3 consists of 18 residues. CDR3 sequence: CASSLLAGGLSASNEQFF. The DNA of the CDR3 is TGTGCCAGCAGCTTACTTGCGGGGGGGCTCTCCGCATCCAATGAGCAGTTCTTC.

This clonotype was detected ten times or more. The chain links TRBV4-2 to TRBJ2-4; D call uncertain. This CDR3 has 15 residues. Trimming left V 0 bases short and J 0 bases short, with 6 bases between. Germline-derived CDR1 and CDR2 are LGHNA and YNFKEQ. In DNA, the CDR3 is TGTGCCAGCAGCCAAGATGGGGTAGCCAAAAACATTCAGTACTTC. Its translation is CASSQDGVAKNIQYF.

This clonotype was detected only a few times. CDR3 region: CASRTHTGYTF. The DNA for the CDR3 is TGTGCCAGCAGAACCCATACTGGCTACACCTTC. The rearrangement links TRBV12-3 or TRBV12-4 to TRBJ1-2; D gene uncertain. The ends were cut back, 6 bases at V and 7 bases at J, with 9 bases in the middle. The CDR3 is made up of 11 amino acids.

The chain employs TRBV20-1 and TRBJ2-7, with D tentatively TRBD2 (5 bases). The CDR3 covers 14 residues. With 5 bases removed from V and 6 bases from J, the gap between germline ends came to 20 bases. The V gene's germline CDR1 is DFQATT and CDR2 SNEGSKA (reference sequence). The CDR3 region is CSARLPGMDLEQYF. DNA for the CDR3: TGCAGTGCTCGCCTCCCGGGGATGGATCTCGAGCAGTACTTC.

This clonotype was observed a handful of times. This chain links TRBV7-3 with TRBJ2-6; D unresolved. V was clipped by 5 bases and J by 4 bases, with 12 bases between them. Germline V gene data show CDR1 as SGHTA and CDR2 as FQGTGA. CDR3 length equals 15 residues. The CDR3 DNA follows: TGTGCCAGCAGCCATCCTACGCTCGGGGCCAACGTCCTGACTTTC. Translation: CASSHPTLGANVLTF.

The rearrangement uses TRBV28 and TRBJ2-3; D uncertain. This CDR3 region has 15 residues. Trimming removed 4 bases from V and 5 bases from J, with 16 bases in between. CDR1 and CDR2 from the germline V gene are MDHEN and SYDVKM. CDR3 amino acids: CASSSLSGFGDTQYF. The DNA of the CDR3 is TGTGCCAGCAGTTCACTCTCCGGTTTCGGAGATACGCAGTATTTT.

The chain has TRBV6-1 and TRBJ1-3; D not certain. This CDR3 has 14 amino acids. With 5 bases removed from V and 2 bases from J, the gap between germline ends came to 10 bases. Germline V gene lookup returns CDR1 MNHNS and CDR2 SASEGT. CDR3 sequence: CASSTKGAGNTIYF. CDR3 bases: TGTGCCAGCAGTACCAAGGGAGCTGGAAACACCATATATTTT.

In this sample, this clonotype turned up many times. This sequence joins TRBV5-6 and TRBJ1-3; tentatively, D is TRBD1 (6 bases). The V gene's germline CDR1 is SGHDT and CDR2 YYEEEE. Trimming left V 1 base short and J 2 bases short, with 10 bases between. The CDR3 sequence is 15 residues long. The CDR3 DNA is TGTGCCAGCAGCTTGTTTCCAGGGGCTGGAAACACCATATATTTT. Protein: CASSLFPGAGNTIYF.